These T cell receptor beta chains were read from a single sample in a study of OX40 agonist ivuxolimab in advanced cancers. Clones were read by immunoSEQ multiplex PCR, and TCRdb kept only the in-frame ones, dropping some. There are 95,000 to 120,000 clones in the sample; approximately 90% occur only once, and 0.66% lies in the top ten. The specimen comprised CD4+ or CD8+ T cells sorted from blood, sampled in a trial of the OX40 agonist ivuxolimab. The receptors stem from an adult with an advanced solid tumor such as melanoma, head and neck, liver or kidney cancer. CDR3s include the opening cysteine and the closing phenylalanine or tryptophan. A D gene is named only where the DNA matches it firmly. Only part of the rows carry a size: once, few, many, or a class if the clone is expanded.

TRBV6-5,TRBJ2-7,TRBD2,NA,TGTGCCAGCAGTCAGGGACTAGCGGGAGGGCGGGAGCAGTACTTC,CASSQGLAGGREQYF
TRBV7-8,TRBJ2-5,NA,few,TGTGCCAGCAGCTTAGGAGGGGGGGGAGAGACCCAGTACTTC,CASSLGGGGETQYF
TRBV29-1,TRBJ2-2,TRBD1,NA,TGCAGCGTTGCGGCAGGGGGTAGCGGGGAGCTGTTTTTT,CSVAAGGSGELFF
TRBV6-5,TRBJ1-5,NA,NA,TGTGCCAGCAGTTTCAGGGTCAGCAATCAGCCCCAGCATTTT,CASSFRVSNQPQHF
TRBV21-1,TRBJ1-5,NA,NA,TGTGCCAGCAGCAAAGGTCGGACAGGGAATCAGCCCCAGCATTTT,CASSKGRTGNQPQHF
TRBV11-3,TRBJ2-6,TRBD2,NA,TGTGCCAGCAGCTTAGGACTAGCGGGGGAAGGTGGGGCCAACGTCCTGACTTTC,CASSLGLAGEGGANVLTF
TRBV7-3,TRBJ2-4,NA,NA,TGTGCCAGCAGCTTTGGACCCCCAGGGAACATTCAGTACTTC,CASSFGPPGNIQYF
TRBV19,TRBJ1-4,TRBD1,NA,TGTGCCAGTAGGAACAGGGGGTATAATGAAAAACTGTTTTTT,CASRNRGYNEKLFF
TRBV6-6,TRBJ2-2,NA,NA,TGTGCCAGCACGGCGGGGATCATCGGCACCGGGGAGCTGTTTTTT,CASTAGIIGTGELFF
TRBV21-1,TRBJ2-7,NA,NA,TGTGCCAGCAGCTTCGGACTAGCGGGGGACTACGAGCAGTACTTC,CASSFGLAGDYEQYF
TRBV28,TRBJ2-7,NA,few,TGTGCCAGCAGTTACGGCGAGCAGTACTTC,CASSYGEQYF
TRBV5-1,TRBJ2-1,TRBD2,NA,TGCGCCAGCAGCTTCTTAGCGGGAGGGCAGTTCTTC,CASSFLAGGQFF
TRBV5-1,TRBJ1-4,NA,NA,TGCGCCAGCAGCGTTGGAGGGGTTGGTGAAAAACTGTTTTTT,CASSVGGVGEKLFF
TRBV28,TRBJ2-4,NA,NA,TGTGCCAGCAGTTTACCCGGGGTAGCCAAAAACATTCAGTACTTC,CASSLPGVAKNIQYF
TRBV7-6,TRBJ2-2,TRBD1,NA,TGTGCCAGCAGCCAAGGACAGGGGAACACCGGGGAGCTGTTTTTT,CASSQGQGNTGELFF
TRBV9,TRBJ2-1,TRBD2,NA,TGTGCCAGCAGCCCCCTGGGGACTAGCGGGGTGTCCTCCTACAATGAGCAGTTCTTC,CASSPLGTSGVSSYNEQFF
TRBV5-1,TRBJ1-1,TRBD1,NA,TGCGCCAGCAGCCCCGACAGGGCTGAAGCTTTCTTT,CASSPDRAEAFF
TRBV28,TRBJ2-1,NA,NA,TGTGCCAGCTCTAGGGTTCTCTCCTACAATGAGCAGTTCTTC,CASSRVLSYNEQFF
TRBV5-4,TRBJ2-7,NA,NA,TGTGCCAGCAGCCCCAAGAGGGGGATAGCGGGCTCTTACGAGCAGTACTTC,CASSPKRGIAGSYEQYF
TRBV4-1,TRBJ2-7,TRBD2,NA,TGCGCCAGCAGCCAAGAATGGCTAGCGGGAGACCCCTCGAACTCCTACGAGCAGTACTTC,CASSQEWLAGDPSNSYEQYF
TRBV6-6,TRBJ2-7,TRBD2,once,TGTGCCAGCAGTTACTCGATGGCGGGAGGGCCGGGTGAGCAGTACTTC,CASSYSMAGGPGEQYF
TRBV27,TRBJ2-7,TRBD1,NA,TGTGCCAGCAGTTTACCCCCCCCAGGGGGTCCTTCCTCCTACGAGCAGTACTTC,CASSLPPPGGPSSYEQYF
TRBV18,TRBJ1-2,NA,NA,TGTGCCAGCTCACCAGGGGCGGTTAACTATGGCTACACCTTC,CASSPGAVNYGYTF
TRBV9,TRBJ2-1,TRBD2,once,TGTGCCAGCAGCCGCTGGGCGGGAGGGCCGGGCAATGAGCAGTTCTTC,CASSRWAGGPGNEQFF
TRBV19,TRBJ2-5,NA,NA,TGTGCCAGTAGTATCGGGGGACAGCTACAAGAGACCCAGTACTTC,CASSIGGQLQETQYF
TRBV6-5,TRBJ1-2,NA,few,TGTGCCAGCGCCTCGACAGGAGCTAACTATGGCTACACCTTC,CASASTGANYGYTF
TRBV7-6,TRBJ2-3,NA,NA,TGTGCCAGCAGCTCAAGGAGGGCAGATACGCAGTATTTT,CASSSRRADTQYF
TRBV21-1,TRBJ2-7,NA,NA,TGTGCCACCTCTGACAGGGGCCACGAGCAGTACTTC,CATSDRGHEQYF
TRBV27,TRBJ2-5,TRBD2,NA,TGTGCCAGCAGTGTTATGAGGCGGGGGACTAGCGTTGAGACCCAGTACTTC,CASSVMRRGTSVETQYF
TRBV5-1,TRBJ2-7,TRBD2,NA,TGCGCCAGCAGCTCCGGACTAGCGGGAGGGCCAACCTCCTACGAGCAGTACTTC,CASSSGLAGGPTSYEQYF
TRBV6-5,TRBJ1-4,NA,NA,TGTGCCAGCAGTTACCCGGACGGCAATGAAAAACTGTTTTTT,CASSYPDGNEKLFF
TRBV27,TRBJ2-3,NA,NA,TGTGCCAGCAGTTTTACCGGTTCCAATTCGCAGTATTTT,CASSFTGSNSQYF
TRBV5-1,TRBJ1-3,TRBD1,once,TGCGCCAGCAGACTCACAGGGGAAGCTGGAAACACCATATATTTT,CASRLTGEAGNTIYF
TRBV11-3,TRBJ2-5,NA,NA,TGTGCCAGCAGAAAAGGGGCGGGTTGGGAGACCCAGTACTTC,CASRKGAGWETQYF
TRBV5-1,TRBJ1-3,NA,NA,TGCGCCAGCAGCCCGGTCATCAACTCTGGAAACACCATATATTTT,CASSPVINSGNTIYF
TRBV19,TRBJ2-3,NA,NA,TGTGCCAGTAGTATACTCGGGGAAAGCACAGATACGCAGTATTTT,CASSILGESTDTQYF
TRBV4-1,TRBJ1-1,NA,NA,TGCGCCAGCAGTGGTCCGGGACGTCACAGCACTGAAGCTTTCTTT,CASSGPGRHSTEAFF
TRBV18,TRBJ2-3,NA,NA,TGTGCCAGCTCACCGTTCAGCACAGATACGCAGTATTTT,CASSPFSTDTQYF
TRBV11-3,TRBJ2-1,NA,NA,TGTGCCAGCAGCTTAGAAGAAGCGGCCTACAATGAGCAGTTCTTC,CASSLEEAAYNEQFF
TRBV5-1,TRBJ2-7,NA,NA,TGCGCCAGCAGCTTGACCTACTCTTCCTACGAGCAGTACTTC,CASSLTYSSYEQYF
TRBV5-8,TRBJ2-7,NA,NA,TGTGCCAGCAGCCTGACCAGGGGTTACGAGCAGTACTTC,CASSLTRGYEQYF
TRBV5-1,TRBJ2-3,NA,NA,TGCGCCAGCAGCTTGGAACAGGGAGCAGATACGCAGTATTTT,CASSLEQGADTQYF
TRBV13,TRBJ2-7,NA,NA,TGTGCCAGCAGCTACGGACAGCTCGCCTACGAGCAGTACTTC,CASSYGQLAYEQYF
TRBV6-1,TRBJ2-5,NA,NA,TGTGCCAGCAGTGAACTCGAGGGAGAGACCCAGTACTTC,CASSELEGETQYF
TRBV2,TRBJ2-5,TRBD2,NA,TGTGCCAGCAGGGGGACTAGCGGGCCCCAAGAGACCCAGTACTTC,CASRGTSGPQETQYF
TRBV9,TRBJ2-5,NA,NA,TGTGCCAGCAGCGCTGGGACTTTGCAAGAGACCCAGTACTTC,CASSAGTLQETQYF
TRBV5-4,TRBJ2-1,TRBD2,NA,TGTGCCAGCAGCTTGACCGGGACTAGCGGGAATGAGCAGTTCTTC,CASSLTGTSGNEQFF
TRBV7-6,TRBJ2-3,NA,NA,TGTGCCAGCAGCTCACGGGCCCTACGCACAGATACGCAGTATTTT,CASSSRALRTDTQYF
TRBV30,TRBJ1-1,TRBD1,NA,TGTGCCTGGAGTGCGAAGGGGACAGGGGTGGCTGAAGCTTTCTTT,CAWSAKGTGVAEAFF
TRBV30,TRBJ2-1,TRBD2,NA,TGTGCCTGGAGTGTACGGCTAGCGGGCGACTACAATGAGCAGTTCTTC,CAWSVRLAGDYNEQFF
TRBV5-1,TRBJ2-1,TRBD2,NA,TGCGCCAGCAGCTTGAATAGCGGGGGGTCTACGGATGAGCAGTTCTTC,CASSLNSGGSTDEQFF
TRBV4-2,TRBJ2-2,NA,NA,TGTGCCAGCAGGGAGAACACCGGGGAGCTGTTTTTT,CASRENTGELFF